This T cell receptor beta chain was identified in a study of T cell responses to AZD1222 COVID-19 vaccine. Libraries were prepared by immunoSEQ multiplex PCR; TCRdb keeps only in-frame clonotypes and omits some of them. The sample gives some 120,000 clones, more than 85% of which show up once; around 7% is in the top ten. On this clone: Its antigen is not known.

Study-wide results and limits: Only 6 or 7 AZD1222 recipients tested seropositive at baseline. It should be noted that donors were predominantly white British and more often female, and clonal diversity was possibly underestimated.

The V and J ends lost 5 bases and 2 bases respectively, with 13 bases between them. The CDR3 has 15 amino acids. Germline V gene data show CDR1 as SGHTA and CDR2 as FQGNSA. The starting material was peripheral blood, obtained on day 0 of AZD1222 vaccination. This chain links TRBV7-2 with TRBJ1-5; a possible D gene is TRBD1 (5 bases). This receptor was taken from an adult in good health. CDR3 protein: CASSPGAGGNQPQHF. The DNA of the CDR3 is TGTGCCAGCAGCCCTGGGGCTGGGGGCAATCAGCCCCAGCATTTT.